These 32 T cell receptor beta chains share one sample of origin, sequenced in a study of T cells in localized non-small cell lung cancer. Clones were sequenced by immunoSEQ multiplex PCR, and TCRdb holds only the in-frame ones, with some missing. Altogether some 64,000 clones are present, roughly 90% being singletons, with the ten largest covering about 2.1%. Specimen: peripheral blood, collected before any cancer treatment. Receptors originate from a woman aged 40 to 75 with stage I lung adenocarcinoma.

This chain uses TRBV11-2 with TRBJ2-7; 9 nucleotides align to TRBD1. Trimming took 5 bases from V and 7 from J; bases not matched to a gene: 6. Per germline, CDR1 SGHAT and CDR2 FQNNGV. The CDR3 has 13 residues. The CDR3 DNA sequence: TGTGCCAGCAGCCGAGGGACAGGGTGGGAGCAGTACTTC. Its translation: CASSRGTGWEQYF.

The rearrangement uses TRBV29-1 and TRBJ2-1; tentatively, D is TRBD2 (7 bases). Germline CDR1 and CDR2: SQVTM and ANQGSEA. The CDR3 is 17 residues long. V lost 2 bases, J lost 0 bases, and 17 bases lay in between. CDR3 protein: CSVENSRGGSSYNEQFF. CDR3 DNA: TGCAGCGTTGAAAACTCGAGGGGGGGGAGCTCCTACAATGAGCAGTTCTTC.

This chain uses TRBV5-4 with TRBJ2-1; 7 bases map to TRBD2. J was trimmed by 0 bases and V by 4 bases; bases with no gene match: 10. The CDR3 runs 17 residues. Germline V gives CDR1 SGHNT, CDR2 YYREEE (reference sequence). In DNA form, the CDR3 reads TGTGCCAGCAGCCCATTAGCGGGCGCGAGCTCCTACAATGAGCAGTTCTTC. Amino acids: CASSPLAGASSYNEQFF.

This chain links TRBV28 with TRBJ2-2, with TRBD1 matching 9 bases. The V gene end was trimmed by 1 base and the J gene end by 7 bases; junction bases not matched to a gene: 7. Germline V gene data show CDR1 as MDHEN and CDR2 as SYDVKM. There are 16 residues in the CDR3. Written as DNA, the CDR3 is TGTGCCAGCAGTTTATACGGGACAGGGCTCAGCGGGGAGCTGTTTTTT. Protein sequence: CASSLYGTGLSGELFF.

The chain is built from TRBV27 and TRBJ1-1, with 7 bases aligning to TRBD1. In germline, CDR1 is MNHEY, CDR2 SMNVEV (reference sequence). This CDR3 spans 14 amino acids. V dropped 3 bases and J dropped 4; count of bases not matched to a gene: 5. For the CDR3, the DNA is TGTGCCAGCAGTTTCGGGGACAGATCCACTGAAGCTTTCTTT. It encodes CASSFGDRSTEAFF.

The chain is built from TRBV25-1 and TRBJ1-2; the D gene is possibly TRBD1 (5 bases). With 3 bases removed from V and 4 bases from J, the gap between germline ends came to 12 bases. Germline CDR1 is MGHDK and CDR2 is SYGVNS. The CDR3 loop spans 14 amino acids. CDR3 region: CASSESPGTYGYTF. In DNA, the CDR3 is TGTGCCAGCAGTGAGAGCCCAGGGACCTATGGCTACACCTTC.

The chain combines TRBV7-3 with TRBJ1-1; perhaps TRBD1 as D (5 bases). The CDR3 length is 15 residues. Germline CDR1 and CDR2: SGHTA and FQGTGA. The V and J ends lost 4 bases and 3 bases respectively, with 15 bases between them. The CDR3: CASSSQGVSDTEAFF. For the CDR3, the DNA is TGTGCCAGCAGCTCGCAGGGCGTGTCGGACACTGAAGCTTTCTTT.

The V gene is TRBV6-1, the J gene TRBJ1-6; unclear D gene. The length of the CDR3 is 12 residues. CDR1 MNHNS and CDR2 SASEGT come from the germline V gene. Trimming left V 4 bases short and J 7 bases short, with 5 bases between. CDR3 DNA: TGTGCCAGCAGTGTGATGAATTCACCCCTCCACTTT. Translating it yields CASSVMNSPLHF.

The genes are TRBV5-8 and TRBJ1-1; 9 nucleotides align to TRBD1. The ends lost 7 bases at V and 11 bases at J; junction bases unmatched: 12. Germline V gene lookup returns CDR1 SGHTS and CDR2 YDEGEE. The CDR3 has 13 residues. Here the CDR3 DNA reads TGTGCCAGCGATAAGGCGATTGGGACAGGGGCTTTCTTT. This codes for CASDKAIGTGAFF. Supplemented by reference TRBV5-8 and TRBJ1-1, the full variable domain reads EAGVTQSPTHLIKTRGQQATLRCSPISGHTSVYWYQQALGLGLQFLLWYDEGEERNRGNFPPRFSGRQFPNYSSELNVNALELEDSALYLCASDKAIGTGAFFGQGTRLTVV.

The J gene is TRBJ2-3, the V gene TRBV9, with 7 bases that match TRBD1. Germline V lookup: CDR1 SGDLS, CDR2 YYNGEE. V lost 2 bases to trimming and J lost 2 bases; unmatched junction nucleotides: 11. The CDR3 has 17 residues. The CDR3 is CASSVGPGQKFTDTQYF. The CDR3 DNA is TGTGCCAGCAGCGTGGGTCCGGGACAGAAGTTCACAGATACGCAGTATTTT.

The V call is TRBV27, the J call TRBJ1-5; 7 bases line up with TRBD1. The CDR3 length is 14 residues. The trim removed 2 bases at V and 5 bases at J, leaving 3 bases unmatched. CDR1 and CDR2 from the germline V gene are MNHEY and SMNVEV (reference sequence). CDR3 residues: CASSLRDRYQPQHF. CDR3 in DNA: TGTGCCAGCAGTTTAAGGGACAGATATCAGCCCCAGCATTTT.

The CDR3 region is CASSPGLAGGGEQFF. DNA of the CDR3: TGTGCCAGCAGCCCTGGACTAGCGGGGGGTGGTGAGCAGTTCTTC. This chain uses TRBV7-3 with TRBJ2-1, with TRBD2 identical over 14 bases. This CDR3 spans 15 amino acids. The V gene end was trimmed by 5 bases and the J gene end by 9 bases; junction bases not matched to a gene: 6. The germline V gene encodes CDR1 SGHTA and CDR2 FQGTGA.

V and J are TRBV15 and TRBJ1-1, with D perhaps matching TRBD1 (6 bases). Trimming removed 3 bases from V and 1 base from J, with 9 bases in between. Germline lookup yields CDR1 LNHNV and CDR2 YYDKDF (reference sequence). The CDR3 has 14 amino acids. The CDR3 DNA sequence: TGTGCCACCAGCAGGGGGGCGGGGAACACTGAAGCTTTCTTT. Translating it yields CATSRGAGNTEAFF.

This chain joins TRBV10-1 and TRBJ2-1; 8 bases align to TRBD1. V shed 6 bases, J shed 0 bases, and the junction held 10 bases outside the gene matches. This CDR3 spans 17 amino acids. Germline values: CDR1 WNHNN, CDR2 SYGVQD (reference sequence). The CDR3: CASRDRGQAYSYNEQFF. The CDR3 DNA is TGCGCCAGCAGAGACAGGGGCCAAGCTTACTCCTACAATGAGCAGTTCTTC.

CDR3 nucleotides: TGTGCCAGCAGCCCTCGACTAGTGTACGGCACCGGGGAGCTGTTTTTT. Its protein product is CASSPRLVYGTGELFF. The V and J genes are TRBV13 and TRBJ2-2, with a possible D match to TRBD2 (6 bases). CDR3 length: 16 residues. V shed 5 bases and J shed 4 bases, with 17 bases lying between them. CDR1 and CDR2 (germline): PRHDT, FYEKMQ (reference sequence).

The chain combines TRBV7-9 with TRBJ2-2, with TRBD2 matching over 7 bases. V gave up 4 bases and J gave up 2 bases; unmatched junction bases: 4. Germline V gene data show CDR1 as SEHNR and CDR2 as FQNEAQ (reference sequence). The CDR3 is 15 residues long. This chain's CDR3 is CASSSSGSNTGELFF. The CDR3 DNA reads TGTGCCAGCAGCTCTAGCGGATCAAACACCGGGGAGCTGTTTTTT.

This sequence joins TRBV27 and TRBJ1-2, with D maybe TRBD1 (6 bases). V was clipped by 6 bases and J by 8 bases, with 25 bases between them. Germline assignment: CDR1 MNHEY and CDR2 SMNVEV (reference sequence). The CDR3 is 16 amino acids. The CDR3 DNA follows: TGTGCCAGCAGCCTCACCCCCGGGACATTCGCTCTCGGCTACACCTTC. Protein sequence: CASSLTPGTFALGYTF.

This clone was counted a single time. This sequence joins TRBV5-1 and TRBJ2-3; a possible D gene is TRBD2 (6 bases). CDR1 SGHRS and CDR2 YFSETQ come from the germline V gene. The V end lost 4 bases, the J end lost 1 base, and 13 bases lay between the germline ends. The CDR3 consists of 15 residues. The CDR3 DNA follows: TGCGCCAGCAGCGGGGGGAGCTCCGGCACAGATACGCAGTATTTT. Its protein is CASSGGSSGTDTQYF.

This chain connects TRBV7-9 to TRBJ2-5; TRBD1 might be the D (6 bases). Trimming took 4 bases from V and 2 from J, leaving 11 bases between them. The germline V gene encodes CDR1 SEHNR and CDR2 FQNEAQ (reference sequence). The CDR3 consists of 14 residues. As DNA, the CDR3 is TGTGCCAGCAGCTCCATTACAGGGCAAGAGACCCAGTACTTC. Its translation: CASSSITGQETQYF.

The rearrangement links TRBV6-6 to TRBJ2-7, with D possibly being TRBD2 (5 bases). This CDR3 region has 13 residues. V was cut by 2 bases and J by 2 bases, with 7 bases left in between. Germline lookup yields CDR1 MNHNY and CDR2 SVGAGI (reference sequence). CDR3 sequence reads: CASSYRETYEQYF. CDR3 DNA: TGTGCCAGCAGTTACAGGGAGACCTACGAGCAGTACTTC.

A word on this clone: At one end, the junction sequence differs from germline, possibly due to a read error. Other DNA variants within this sample encode the same CDR3. The rearrangement uses TRBV5-4 and TRBJ2-3; TRBD2 matches 7 bases. CDR3 length equals 14 residues. CDR1 is SGHNT and CDR2 is YYREEE in the germline V gene (reference sequence). Here the CDR3 reads CASSLWEGTDTQYF. As DNA, the CDR3 is TGTGCCAGCAGCTTGTGGGAGGGCACAGATACGCAGTACTTT. The whole variable domain, remainder taken from reference TRBV5-4 and TRBJ2-3, is ETGVTQSPTHLIKTRGQQVTLRCSSQSGHNTVSWYQQALGQGPQFIFQYYREEENGRGNFPPRFSGLQFPNYSSELNVNALELDDSALYLCASSLWEGTDTQYFGPGTRLTVL.

The rearrangement links TRBV19 to TRBJ1-1; tentative D call: TRBD1 (6 bases). The V gene's germline CDR1 is LNHDA and CDR2 SQIVND (reference sequence). This CDR3 is 16 amino acids long. Trimming pared 1 base from V and 1 base from J, leaving 13 bases between. CDR3 nucleotides: TGTGCCAGTAGTATAGGCCTGGACAGCAGGAACACTGAAGCTTTCTTT. Residues: CASSIGLDSRNTEAFF.

This chain uses TRBV7-9 with TRBJ2-5; D unresolved. Trimming pared 4 bases from V and 5 bases from J, leaving 11 bases between. Germline CDR1 and CDR2: SEHNR and FQNEAQ (reference sequence). This CDR3 comprises 13 residues. The CDR3 reads CASSYRPEETQYF. CDR3 DNA sequence: TGTGCCAGCAGCTACCGACCAGAGGAGACCCAGTACTTC.

The sample holds a few counts of this clone. The chain carries TRBV5-1 and TRBJ2-1, with D maybe TRBD2 (7 bases). Per the germline V gene, CDR1 is SGHRS and CDR2 is YFSETQ. V was shortened by 5 bases and J by 10 bases, with 22 bases between the two germline ends. CDR3 length equals 15 residues. The DNA for the CDR3 is TGCGCCAGCAGTCCCGCGGGGGCCCAGGAATCGGAGCAGTTCTTC. It yields the protein CASSPAGAQESEQFF.

This clone appeared once. This rearrangement joins TRBV10-3 to TRBJ2-2; 7 nucleotides match TRBD1. J was trimmed by 3 bases and V by 2 bases; bases with no gene match: 0. CDR3 length: 14 amino acids. Germline CDR1 and CDR2: ENHRY and SYGVKD. The chain's CDR3 is CAISEDRDTGELFF. In DNA form, the CDR3 reads TGTGCCATCAGTGAGGACAGGGACACCGGGGAGCTGTTTTTT.

This clone has only a few counts. The V gene is TRBV5-1, the J gene TRBJ2-7; D gene unclear. From germline, CDR1 is SGHRS and CDR2 YFSETQ. V lost 4 bases and J lost 4, with 6 bases in between. This CDR3 comprises 11 residues. CDR3 loop: CASSGDYEQYF. The CDR3 DNA is TGCGCCAGCAGCGGGGATTACGAGCAGTACTTC.

The chain combines TRBV10-1 with TRBJ2-1, with TRBD1 matching 8 bases. Germline V gives CDR1 WNHNN, CDR2 SYGVQD (reference sequence). The CDR3 has 13 residues. The trim removed 10 bases at V and 3 bases at J, leaving 5 bases unmatched. CDR3 loop: CAITGGDYNEQFF. The CDR3 DNA reads TGCGCCATCACAGGGGGTGACTACAATGAGCAGTTCTTC.

The chain employs TRBV5-4 and TRBJ2-7; 8 bases are shared with TRBD1. CDR1 and CDR2 from the germline V gene are SGHNT and YYREEE (reference sequence). After removal of 0 bases from V and 4 bases from J, the junction contained 3 bases not matched to a gene. There are 14 residues in the CDR3. CDR3 DNA sequence: TGTGCCAGCAGCTTGGGGACAGGGAGGTACGAGCAGTACTTC. Translation gives CASSLGTGRYEQYF. The full variable domain, rest sourced from reference TRBV5-4 and TRBJ2-7, is ETGVTQSPTHLIKTRGQQVTLRCSSQSGHNTVSWYQQALGQGPQFIFQYYREEENGRGNFPPRFSGLQFPNYSSELNVNALELDDSALYLCASSLGTGRYEQYFGPGTRLTVT.

The chain joins TRBV10-3 to TRBJ1-1, with D possibly being TRBD1 (5 bases). Germline CDR1 reads ENHRY; CDR2 reads SYGVKD. Trimming removed 6 bases from V and 5 bases from J, with 16 bases in between. The CDR3 covers 14 residues. CDR3 amino acids: CAIRGPSEWTEAFF. The CDR3 DNA reads as TGTGCCATCAGGGGGCCCTCAGAATGGACTGAAGCTTTCTTT.

The chain joins TRBV7-3 to TRBJ1-1; 10 bases map to TRBD1. Germline CDR1 and CDR2: SGHTA and FQGTGA. The CDR3 spans 15 residues. V lost 5 bases and J lost 4; bases outside the gene matches: 7. The CDR3 loop is CASSGQGGGGTEAFF. The CDR3 DNA follows: TGTGCCAGCAGCGGACAGGGGGGTGGTGGCACTGAAGCTTTCTTT.

V and J are TRBV4-2 and TRBJ2-7; D is unresolved. V was trimmed by 0 bases and J by 5 bases, leaving 14 bases between them. The CDR3 sequence is 15 residues long. From germline, CDR1 is LGHNA and CDR2 YNFKEQ. This CDR3 reads CASSQDGIAPDEQYF. The DNA of the CDR3 is TGTGCCAGCAGCCAAGATGGTATAGCTCCTGACGAGCAGTACTTC.

The chain recombines TRBV28 with TRBJ1-2; no clear D gene. This CDR3 comprises 13 residues. Germline V lookup: CDR1 MDHEN, CDR2 SYDVKM. V was pared by 3 bases and J by 8 bases, with 13 bases between. The CDR3: CASSFERERGYTF. CDR3 in DNA: TGTGCCAGCAGTTTTGAGAGGGAGCGAGGCTACACCTTC.